The 2 T cell receptor beta chains below come from one sample, sequenced in a study of cytomegalovirus exposure and HLA in healthy donors. Amplification used 60 Vbeta primers and 13 Jbeta primers. Method: immunoSEQ multiplex PCR; TCRdb's copy keeps in-frame clones and lacks some. The sample shows some 140,000 clones, over 50% of them seen only once. Sequences were obtained from PBMCs. The receptors stem from a human donor in good health.

The chain has TRBV11-2 and TRBJ2-2, with unresolved D. CDR1 SGHAT and CDR2 FQNNGV come from the germline V gene. V lost 5 bases, J lost 7 bases, and 2 bases lay in between. The CDR3 is made up of 10 amino acids. CDR3 in amino acids: CASSRGELFF. CDR3 sequence (DNA): TGTGCCAGCAGCCGCGGGGAGCTGTTTTTT.

The rearrangement links TRBV5-1 to TRBJ2-1; 10 bases align to TRBD2. Germline CDR1 reads SGHRS; CDR2 reads YFSETQ. V trimming: 3 bases; J trimming: 3 bases; junction bases outside the gene matches: 3. The length of the CDR3 is 15 residues. CDR3 DNA: TGCGCCAGCAGCTCCTCTAGCGGGAGCTACAATGAGCAGTTCTTC. It yields the protein CASSSSSGSYNEQFF.